Below are 13 T cell receptor beta chains sequenced from a single sample in a study of tumor-infiltrating lymphocytes in primary liver carcinoma. Blood RNA came from unsorted whole blood; germline DNA was also extracted. Reverse transcription of roughly 480 ng total RNA with a constant-region primer produced TCR beta cDNA. Slightly modified ARM-PCR, run as three nested multiplex PCR rounds, produced the TCR beta libraries. It was with TRBV1-TRBV30 forward primers and a C-beta reverse primer that the first two PCR rounds were run, at around 11 cycles each. Each CDR3 protein is one row after TCRdb ran MiXCR on the multiplex PCR reads. The sample contains 310,000 or so distinct CDR3 sequences, roughly 60% of which appear only once. The source material was peripheral blood. The receptors originated from a woman younger than 45 with primary liver carcinoma and hepatitis B virus infection.

Points on this clonotype: One junction end does not reproduce the germline sequence, and a read error may be involved. The V call is TRBV11-2, the J call TRBJ2-3; D uncertain. The germline V gene has CDR1 SGHAT and CDR2 FQNNGV. The CDR3 runs 13 residues. This CDR3 is CVSSFWVTYTQYF. CDR3 nucleotides: TGTGTCAGCAGCTTCTGGGTCACATATACGCAGTATTTT.

This rearrangement joins TRBV4-3 to TRBJ1-2; D gene ambiguous. Trimming left V 0 bases short and J 6 bases short, with 8 bases between. The CDR3 is 13 residues long. CDR1 and CDR2 (germline): LGHNA, YSLEER. CDR3 coding DNA: TGCGCCAGCAGCCAAGATTCGGTTGATGGCTACACCTTC. As protein: CASSQDSVDGYTF.

The gene calls are TRBV12-3 or TRBV12-4 and TRBJ1-1; D gene unclear. The CDR3 totals 12 residues. The V end lost 5 bases, the J end lost 6 bases, and 10 bases lay between the germline ends. The CDR3 DNA reads as TGTGCCAGCAGTCCAAGAAAGGCTGAAGCTTTCTTT. Its translation: CASSPRKAEAFF.

This clonotype was seen at least ten times. The genes are TRBV11-3 and TRBJ1-2, with a tentative D call TRBD1 (6 bases). From germline, CDR1 is SGHNT and CDR2 YENEEA. Trimming removed 1 base from V and 8 bases from J, with 11 bases in between. This CDR3 is built from 13 residues. CDR3 amino acids: CASSLGGAWGYTF. The CDR3 DNA reads as TGTGCCAGCAGCTTAGGGGGGGCCTGGGGCTACACCTTC.

Concerning this clonotype itself: A much larger clone differs by one base, so this may be a read error. The chain combines TRBV7-8 with TRBJ1-2; possible D gene TRBD1, 6 bases. The ends were cut back, 2 bases at V and 8 bases at J, with 15 bases in the middle. The CDR3 runs 14 residues. Looked up from germline, CDR1 is SGHVS and CDR2 is FQNEAQ. The CDR3 reads CASSLTQGRRGYTF. CDR3 nucleotides: TGTGCCAGCAGCTTAACACAGGGAAGGCGGGGCTACACCTTC.

This clonotype was counted between two and nine times. The J gene is TRBJ1-6, the V gene TRBV6-1; 9 bases align to TRBD1. Per the germline V gene, CDR1 is MNHNS and CDR2 is SASEGT. The J segment lost 8 bases and the V segment lost 7 bases, leaving 9 bases of the junction unmatched. The CDR3 runs 15 residues. The CDR3 DNA sequence: TGTGCCAGCAAAGTGGGGACAGGGAGACATTCACCCCTCCACTTT. This gives the protein CASKVGTGRHSPLHF.

To note about this clonotype: The CDR3 does not close with the conserved phenylalanine or tryptophan, likely indicating a read error. The chain joins TRBV6-5 to TRBJ2-1; D gene uncertain. CDR1 and CDR2 (germline): MNHEY, SVGAGI. The CDR3 is 18 residues long. With 0 bases removed from V and 1 base from J, the gap between germline ends came to 16 bases. In DNA, the CDR3 is TGTGCCAGCAGTTACTCGACCCAGGTGGGCCGATCCTACAATGAGCAGTTCTCC. Its translation: CASSYSTQVGRSYNEQFS.

This clonotype was counted a single time. This may be a read error, as it is one base from a much larger clone. The chain uses TRBV12-3 or TRBV12-4 and TRBJ2-7; D tentatively reads TRBD1 or TRBD2 (5 bases each). This CDR3 has 11 amino acids. Trimming cost V 8 bases and J 5 bases, with 10 bases left between them. CDR3 in amino acids: CASEGRHEQYF. Written as DNA, the CDR3 is TGTGCCAGCGAGGGGCGCCACGAGCAGTACTTC.

On this clonotype: Given a much more abundant clone one base away, this may be a read error. The V and J genes are TRBV6-1 and TRBJ1-6; D is uncertain. The CDR3 runs to 12 residues. Germline V gene lookup returns CDR1 MNHNS and CDR2 SASEGT. The CDR3: CASSEGGSPLRF. The CDR3 DNA reads as TGTGCCAGCAGTGAAGGAGGTTCACCCCTCCGCTTT.

At least ten counts were recorded for this clonotype. The J gene is TRBJ2-3, the V gene TRBV6-5; D possibly corresponds to TRBD2 (5 bases). CDR1 is MNHEY, CDR2 SVGAGI, per germline. The CDR3 consists of 15 residues. V was cut by 2 bases and J by 1 base, with 10 bases left in between. This CDR3 reads CASSYGLPRTDTQYF. The CDR3 nucleotides read TGTGCCAGCAGTTACGGACTGCCGCGCACAGATACGCAGTATTTT.

The chain employs TRBV11-2 and TRBJ2-1; the D gene could be TRBD1 or TRBD2 (6 bases each). This CDR3 has 14 residues. Trimming cost V 6 bases and J 9 bases, with 18 bases left between them. CDR1 and CDR2 (germline): SGHAT, FQNNGV. Here the CDR3 reads CASRGGHLHSEQFF. CDR3 nucleotide sequence: TGTGCCAGCAGGGGGGGACACCTACACAGTGAGCAGTTCTTC.

The chain employs TRBV14 and TRBJ2-1; D call uncertain. Germline CDR1 and CDR2: SGHDN and FVKESK. Trimming shortened V by 1 base and J by 2 bases, and 12 bases separated the two germline ends. The CDR3 sequence is 16 residues long. The DNA for the CDR3 is TGTGCCAGCAGCCAAGCTGTGACATACACCTACAATGAGCAGTTCTTC. Residues: CASSQAVTYTYNEQFF.

This rearrangement joins TRBV4-1 to TRBJ2-4; a weak D match, TRBD1 (5 bases). This CDR3 is built from 16 residues. V lost 11 bases to trimming and J lost 0 bases, with 20 bases between them. CDR1 is MGHRA and CDR2 is YSYEKL in the germline V gene. The CDR3 region is CARNQVDTVAKNIQYF. DNA of the CDR3: TGCGCCCGCAACCAAGTGGACACAGTAGCCAAAAACATTCAGTACTTC.